Each of the 29 T cell receptor beta chains below was sequenced from the same sample in a study of shared clonotypes between healthy human individuals. Assay used: immunoSEQ multiplex PCR; TCRdb lists only in-frame clones, some missing. The data show more than 2,000,000 clones, approximately 90% seen once. The specimen was naive CD4+ T cells sorted from blood. Subset: CD45RA+ positively selected. These receptors were taken from a young man in good health.

This clone showed up just a few times. V and J are TRBV30 and TRBJ1-4; 8 bases are a match to TRBD1. J lost 3 bases, V lost 1 base, and 4 bases had no gene match. The germline V gene has CDR1 GTSNPN and CDR2 SVGIG (reference sequence). The CDR3 length is 15 residues. CDR3 DNA: TGTGCCTGGAGTGCTAACAGGGGGTCTAATGAAAAACTGTTTTTT. Translated: CAWSANRGSNEKLFF.

The rearrangement links TRBV30 to TRBJ1-1; possible D gene TRBD1, 5 bases. This CDR3 is built from 13 residues. V lost 2 bases, J lost 6 bases, and 13 bases lay in between. Per the germline V gene, CDR1 is GTSNPN and CDR2 is SVGIG (reference sequence). The CDR3 DNA sequence: TGTGCCTGGAGTCCCCAGGGATGGTCTGAAGCTTTCTTT. The encoded protein is CAWSPQGWSEAFF. Using reference TRBV30 and TRBJ1-1 for the parts outside the CDR3, the full variable domain is SQTIHQWPATLVQPVGSPLSLECTVEGTSNPNLYWYRQAAGRGLQLLFYSVGIGQISSEVPQNLSASRPQDRQFILSSKKLLLSDSGFYLCAWSPQGWSEAFFGQGTRLTVV.

The gene calls are TRBV5-4 and TRBJ1-2; D is uncertain. The CDR3 consists of 15 residues. V was clipped by 0 bases and J by 0 bases, with 9 bases between them. Germline V gene data show CDR1 as SGHNT and CDR2 as YYREEE (reference sequence). CDR3 in DNA: TGTGCCAGCAGCTTGGCGGCAGAACCTAACTATGGCTACACCTTC. Translating it yields CASSLAAEPNYGYTF.

The rearrangement uses TRBV6-5 and TRBJ1-6; the match to TRBD1 covers 10 bases. Per germline, CDR1 MNHEY and CDR2 SVGAGI. Unmatched junction bases numbered 11, after V lost 10 bases and J lost 8 bases. This CDR3 region has 15 residues. The CDR3 sequence: CATRGGTGVYSPLHF. As DNA, the CDR3 is TGTGCCACCAGGGGCGGGACAGGGGTTTATTCACCCCTCCACTTT.

This chain connects TRBV5-5 to TRBJ2-4; 10 bases match TRBD2. The CDR3 extends over 17 amino acids. In germline, CDR1 is SGHKS, CDR2 YYEKEE (reference sequence). V dropped 0 bases and J dropped 6; count of bases not matched to a gene: 9. The CDR3, as DNA: TGTGCCAGCAGCTTGGCCTCTTCTAGCGGGGGCCCAAACATTCAGTACTTC. Its translation: CASSLASSSGGPNIQYF.

Comments on this clone: The same CDR3 is also encoded by other DNA sequences in this sample. The V call is TRBV9, the J call TRBJ1-6; D is undetermined. The germline CDR1 and CDR2 sequences are SGDLS and YYNGEE. The CDR3 sequence is 15 residues long. The germline V and J ends were trimmed by 0 bases and 1 base, with 5 bases remaining between them. CDR3 DNA: TGTGCCAGCAGCGTAGAAGGGTCCTATAATTCACCCCTCCACTTT. It specifies CASSVEGSYNSPLHF. Full variable domain (rest looked up from reference TRBV9 and TRBJ1-6): DSGVTQTPKHLITATGQRVTLRCSPRSGDLSVYWYQQSLDQGLQFLIQYYNGEERAKGNILERFSAQQFPDLHSELNLSSLELGDSALYFCASSVEGSYNSPLHFGNGTRLTVT.

On this clone: Different DNA sequences within this sample yield the same CDR3. The chain couples TRBV11-2 to TRBJ2-5; D remains unclear. The CDR3 length is 13 residues. The V end was cut by 1 base, the J end by 4 bases, with 7 bases between. Germline CDR1 is SGHAT and CDR2 is FQNNGV. The CDR3 sequence: CASSLGGRETQYF. The DNA for the CDR3 is TGTGCCAGCAGCTTAGGAGGAAGAGAGACCCAGTACTTC.

The chain combines TRBV7-3 with TRBJ1-3; maybe TRBD1 (6 bases). This CDR3 spans 13 amino acids. The germline gives CDR1 SGHTA, CDR2 FQGTGA. The V end lost 5 bases, the J end lost 4 bases, and 9 bases lay between the germline ends. CDR3 coding DNA: TGTGCCAGCAGCGCGGACAGCGGAAACACCATATATTTT. Protein sequence: CASSADSGNTIYF.

The rearrangement uses TRBV14 and TRBJ2-7; 9 bases are shared with TRBD2. The V gene end was trimmed by 1 base and the J gene end by 2 bases; junction bases not matched to a gene: 6. Germline V gene data show CDR1 as SGHDN and CDR2 as FVKESK. The CDR3 spans 16 residues. The CDR3 spells CASSQGRLAAPYEQYF. CDR3 nucleotide sequence: TGTGCCAGCAGCCAAGGTCGACTAGCGGCACCCTACGAGCAGTACTTC.

The rearrangement links TRBV19 to TRBJ2-3; 7 bases fit TRBD1. V dropped 6 bases and J dropped 2; count of bases not matched to a gene: 8. This CDR3 comprises 15 residues. Per the germline V gene, CDR1 is LNHDA and CDR2 is SQIVND (reference sequence). The CDR3 DNA follows: TGTGCCAGTAGGTGGGACAGCGAAAACACAGATACGCAGTATTTT. Its protein product is CASRWDSENTDTQYF.

The chain has TRBV28 and TRBJ2-5; 13 bases fit TRBD2. V lost 10 bases to trimming and J lost 7 bases; unmatched junction nucleotides: 12. The CDR3 extends over 15 amino acids. The germline V gene encodes CDR1 MDHEN and CDR2 SYDVKM. The CDR3 here is CATGLAGALEGTQYF. The DNA of the CDR3 is TGTGCCACCGGACTAGCGGGGGCGCTCGAAGGGACCCAGTACTTC.

This chain's CDR3 is CASFEVVGGEKGYTF. DNA for the CDR3: TGTGCCAGCTTTGAAGTGGTCGGGGGCGAGAAGGGCTACACCTTC. The chain carries TRBV6-6 and TRBJ1-2; D might be TRBD1 (6 bases). Deletions cut 8 bases from V and 8 bases from J, with 24 bases between. CDR1 MNHNY and CDR2 SVGAGI come from the germline V gene (reference sequence). This CDR3 comprises 15 residues.

The chain joins TRBV5-5 to TRBJ1-3, with 10 nucleotides matching TRBD1. Germline V CDR1 and CDR2: SGHKS, YYEKEE (reference sequence). With 7 bases clipped from V and 6 bases from J, the junction kept 19 bases outside the gene matches. The CDR3 is 18 amino acids. The CDR3 sequence: CASRGGQGDLSGENTIYF. CDR3 nucleotides: TGTGCCAGCCGAGGTGGACAGGGGGATCTTTCTGGTGAAAACACCATATATTTT.

This clone was detected once. The J gene is TRBJ1-1, the V gene TRBV27, with a tentative D call TRBD1 (6 bases). Between the trimmed V and J ends, which lost 2 bases and 4 bases, there was a span of 11 bases. This CDR3 is 14 amino acids long. CDR1 is MNHEY and CDR2 is SMNVEV in the germline V gene (reference sequence). The CDR3 DNA is TGTGCCAGCAGTTTAATAGACAGGTTCACTGAAGCTTTCTTT. Translation: CASSLIDRFTEAFF.

V is TRBV11-2 and J is TRBJ1-2; a weak D match, TRBD1 (6 bases). V was cut by 6 bases and J by 0 bases, with 14 bases left in between. CDR3 length: 15 amino acids. Germline-derived CDR1 and CDR2 are SGHAT and FQNNGV. The DNA for the CDR3 is TGTGCCAGCAGATTAACAGGGTCTCCTAACTATGGCTACACCTTC. This encodes CASRLTGSPNYGYTF.

The chain employs TRBV2 and TRBJ1-1; TRBD1 agrees at 8 bases. Unmatched junction bases numbered 3, after V lost 1 base and J lost 5 bases. This CDR3 spans 14 amino acids. Germline CDR1 reads SNHLY; CDR2 reads FYNNEI. The chain's CDR3 is CASSEDRGYTEAFF. The CDR3 nucleotides are TGTGCCAGCAGTGAAGACAGGGGGTATACTGAAGCTTTCTTT.

This chain uses TRBV18 with TRBJ1-3; the D is unclear. V was clipped by 0 bases and J by 0 bases, with 9 bases between them. Germline V gene data show CDR1 as KGHSH and CDR2 as LQKENI. This CDR3 comprises 16 residues. This CDR3 reads CASSPPTENSGNTIYF. DNA for the CDR3: TGTGCCAGCTCACCACCGACCGAGAACTCTGGAAACACCATATATTTT.

This clone was seen a few times. The chain combines TRBV2 with TRBJ1-1; D remains unclear. Trimming left V 2 bases short and J 3 bases short, with 10 bases between. This CDR3 spans 14 amino acids. From germline, CDR1 is SNHLY and CDR2 FYNNEI. This CDR3 is CASSESRQDTEAFF. The CDR3, as DNA: TGTGCCAGCAGTGAAAGCAGGCAGGACACTGAAGCTTTCTTT.

The rearrangement links TRBV7-9 to TRBJ2-1; D may be TRBD1 or TRBD2 (6 bases each). Per the germline V gene, CDR1 is SEHNR and CDR2 is FQNEAQ (reference sequence). This CDR3 has 16 residues. V lost 5 bases, J lost 3 bases, and 17 bases lay in between. The CDR3 loop is CASSGGPKGVYNEQFF. CDR3 DNA sequence: TGTGCCAGCAGCGGAGGGCCAAAGGGGGTCTACAATGAGCAGTTCTTC.

This clone was counted only a few times. CDR3 sequence reads: CASSERATTNTEAFF. In DNA form, the CDR3 reads TGTGCCAGCAGTGAAAGGGCTACCACCAACACTGAAGCTTTCTTT. The V and J genes are TRBV2 and TRBJ1-1, with D unclear. The V end lost 2 bases, the J end lost 2 bases, and 12 bases lay between the germline ends. Germline values: CDR1 SNHLY, CDR2 FYNNEI. The CDR3 consists of 15 residues.

This clone occurred once. A much larger clonotype is one base distant, so this may be a read error. The chain uses TRBV9 and TRBJ1-2, with 7 positions matching TRBD1. This CDR3 has 13 amino acids. V dropped 4 bases and J dropped 2; count of bases not matched to a gene: 2. Germline CDR1 and CDR2: SGDLS and YYNGEE. CDR3 nucleotides: TGTGCCAGCAGCCCGGACAGGAACTATGGCTACACCTTC. Encoded protein: CASSPDRNYGYTF. The complete variable domain, with remaining parts taken from reference TRBV9 and TRBJ1-2, reads DSGVTQTPKHLITATGQRVTLRCSPRSGDLSVYWYQQSLDQGLQFLIQYYNGEERAKGNILERFSAQQFPDLHSELNLSSLELGDSALYFCASSPDRNYGYTFGSGTRLTVV.

This rearrangement joins TRBV19 to TRBJ1-4; D possibly corresponds to TRBD1 (6 bases). V was trimmed by 5 bases and J by 8 bases, leaving 12 bases between them. Germline V gene lookup returns CDR1 LNHDA and CDR2 SQIVND (reference sequence). The CDR3 contains 13 residues. In DNA form, the CDR3 reads TGTGCCAGTAGTCAGGGGATGGCCGAAAAACTGTTTTTT. Protein sequence: CASSQGMAEKLFF.

V and J are TRBV13 and TRBJ2-1; TRBD2 aligns across 7 bases. Germline CDR1 PRHDT, CDR2 FYEKMQ (reference sequence). The CDR3 consists of 14 residues. V lost 5 bases, J lost 5 bases, and 6 bases stayed unmatched. Here the CDR3 DNA reads TGTGCCAGCAGCCTCCCTCTAGCGGACAATGAGCAGTTCTTC. Its translation is CASSLPLADNEQFF. Together with reference TRBV13 and TRBJ2-1, the CDR3 gives the full variable domain: AAGVIQSPRHLIKEKRETATLKCYPIPRHDTVYWYQQGPGQDPQFLISFYEKMQSDKGSIPDRFSAQQFSDYHSELNMSSLELGDSALYFCASSLPLADNEQFFGPGTRLTVL.

The chain is built from TRBV29-1 and TRBJ2-2; 8 positions agree with TRBD2. J was trimmed by 5 bases and V by 8 bases; bases with no gene match: 4. This CDR3 has 12 amino acids. CDR1 is SQVTM, CDR2 ANQGSEA, per germline. CDR3 DNA sequence: TGCAGCAGCGGGGGAAGGACCGGGGAGCTGTTTTTT. This translates into CSSGGRTGELFF.

In regard to this clone: This CDR3 is also generated by other DNA sequences in the sample. The genes are TRBV5-1 and TRBJ2-7; D is possibly TRBD2 (6 bases). V was shortened by 1 base and J by 0 bases, with 8 bases between the two germline ends. Germline loops: CDR1 SGHRS, CDR2 YFSETQ. This CDR3 has 14 amino acids. This chain's CDR3 is CASSLPGSSYEQYF. The CDR3 region has the DNA TGCGCCAGCAGCTTGCCCGGGAGCTCCTACGAGCAGTACTTC.

V and J are TRBV6-1 and TRBJ2-5, with 12 bases that match TRBD1. From germline, CDR1 is MNHNS and CDR2 SASEGT. Unmatched junction bases numbered 10, after V lost 10 bases and J lost 4 bases. This CDR3 contains 15 residues. CDR3 region: CATGTGGAFLETQYF. The CDR3 DNA reads TGTGCCACCGGGACAGGGGGCGCGTTTTTAGAGACCCAGTACTTC.

As for this clone: A read error may produce the germline difference seen at one junction end. The chain carries TRBV28 and TRBJ1-1; 9 bases align to TRBD1. The germline gives CDR1 MDHEN, CDR2 SYDVKM. This CDR3 is built from 14 residues. CDR3 bases: TGTGCCAGCAGCTCCGGGACAGGGAACGCTGAAGCTTTCTTT. This encodes CASSSGTGNAEAFF.

The V gene is TRBV2, the J gene TRBJ2-5; D uncertain. CDR3 size: 12 residues. Germline V gene data show CDR1 as SNHLY and CDR2 as FYNNEI. Trimming shortened V by 4 bases and J by 4 bases, and 7 bases separated the two germline ends. In DNA, the CDR3 is TGTGCCAGCAGTGGCGGTTTAGAGACCCAGTACTTC. Its protein product is CASSGGLETQYF.

The chain has TRBV6-1 and TRBJ1-3; D is unclear. The CDR3 spans 17 residues. V lost 0 bases and J 0 bases, leaving 12 bases between the germline ends. Per the germline V gene, CDR1 is MNHNS and CDR2 is SASEGT. The CDR3 is CASSEASFWVSGNTIYF. CDR3 coding DNA: TGTGCCAGCAGTGAAGCGTCCTTTTGGGTCTCTGGAAACACCATATATTTT.